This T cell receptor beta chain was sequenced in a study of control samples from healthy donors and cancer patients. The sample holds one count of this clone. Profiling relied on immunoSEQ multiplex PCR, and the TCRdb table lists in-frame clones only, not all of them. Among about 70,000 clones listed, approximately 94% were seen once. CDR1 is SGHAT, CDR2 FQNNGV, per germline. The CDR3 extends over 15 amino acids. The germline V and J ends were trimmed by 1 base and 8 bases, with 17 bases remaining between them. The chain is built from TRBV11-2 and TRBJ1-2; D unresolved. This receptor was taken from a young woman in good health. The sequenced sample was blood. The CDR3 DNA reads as TGTGCCAGCAGCTTAGTTGCAACACCCTACGCCGGCTACACCTTC. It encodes CASSLVATPYAGYTF.